The clone carrying this T cell receptor beta chain was seen more than once but under ten times. Its antigen remains unknown. This CDR3 comprises 14 residues. Per the germline V gene, CDR1 is DFQATT and CDR2 is SNEGSKA (reference sequence). V was pared by 3 bases and J by 3 bases, with 14 bases between. The data were obtained in a study of vaccination and CD4 T cells after COVID-19. For the study at large: Two doses of either BNT162b2 or mRNA-1273 vaccine were given to participants. The interval from dose two to post-vaccine sampling had a median of around 79 days, and it ranged from 14 to 241. A few convalescent patients gave samples at day 14 and days 161 to 241 post-vaccination.

Findings and caveats of the study: Convalescent patients showed a median around 88% of reactive clones that were seen only post-vaccination.

The time point denotes: late sampling 161 to 241 days after vaccination in three convalescent patients. TCRdb independently ran MiXCR on the PCR reads; one entry per CDR3 protein. The table shows some 26,000 distinct CDR3 sequences, with 50% to 65% occurring only once. This clonotype originated in a human donor who had recovered from COVID-19. The chain has TRBV20-1 and TRBJ1-2; D might be TRBD1 (6 bases). The sequencing used CD4+ T cells from blood, collected about 7 months after SARS-CoV-2 vaccination. The CDR3 reads CSASGGQLHYGYTF. Here the CDR3 DNA reads TGCAGTGCTAGTGGCGGACAGCTCCACTATGGCTACACCTTC.